What follows are 9 T cell receptor beta chains derived from one specimen sequenced in a study of cytomegalovirus exposure and HLA in healthy donors. PCR involved 60 Vbeta and 13 Jbeta primers. Repertoires were generated with immunoSEQ multiplex PCR, while TCRdb's copy carries only in-frame clones and drops some. Of tens of thousands of clones listed, under 85% are singletons. The specimen sequenced was PBMCs. The receptor set was obtained from a young man in good health and CMV-seronegative.

This sequence joins TRBV30 and TRBJ2-5, with TRBD2 as a possible D gene (7 bases). Germline values: CDR1 GTSNPN, CDR2 SVGIG (reference sequence). Between the trimmed V and J ends, which lost 4 bases and 4 bases, there was a span of 16 bases. This CDR3 comprises 14 residues. In DNA, the CDR3 is TGTGCCTGGACGATGGGGGGGGCAGGAGAGACCCAGTACTTC. This encodes CAWTMGGAGETQYF.

This sequence joins TRBV5-1 and TRBJ2-1; D is uncertain. Trimming took 1 base from V and 6 from J, leaving 5 bases between them. This CDR3 has 12 residues. Germline loops: CDR1 SGHRS, CDR2 YFSETQ. The CDR3 region is CASSLSINEQFF. The DNA for the CDR3 is TGCGCCAGCAGCTTGTCTATCAATGAGCAGTTCTTC. Full variable domain (remainder filled in from reference TRBV5-1 and TRBJ2-1): KAGVTQTPRYLIKTRGQQVTLSCSPISGHRSVSWYQQTPGQGLQFLFEYFSETQRNKGNFPGRFSGRQFSNSRSEMNVSTLELGDSALYLCASSLSINEQFFGPGTRLTVL.

The CDR3 nucleotides are TGCGCCAGCAGCCAGGACAGTTACGATGAGCAGTTCTTC. Translated, it gives CASSQDSYDEQFF. V and J are TRBV4-1 and TRBJ2-1; the D gene is possibly TRBD1 (6 bases). Trimming left V 3 bases short and J 8 bases short, with 11 bases between. The CDR3 is 13 amino acids. Germline V gene data show CDR1 as MGHRA and CDR2 as YSYEKL.

V usage is TRBV4-3 and J usage is TRBJ2-5, with 7 bases that match TRBD2. This CDR3 spans 16 amino acids. The V and J ends lost 1 base and 4 bases, in that order; junction bases with no gene match: 9. Germline CDR1 reads LGHNA; CDR2 reads YSLEER. The CDR3 protein is CASSQGTLTGGETQYF. CDR3 sequence (DNA): TGCGCCAGCAGCCAAGGGACTCTCACGGGGGGAGAGACCCAGTACTTC.

The rearrangement links TRBV7-9 to TRBJ1-1; 10 bases line up with TRBD1. With V trimmed by 5 bases and J by 3 bases, 18 bases remained unmatched. From germline, CDR1 is SEHNR and CDR2 FQNEAQ (reference sequence). The CDR3 spans 19 residues. The CDR3 DNA follows: TGTGCCAGCAGCCTGAACCCCGGGACAGGGGATTTGGGAGACACTGAAGCTTTCTTT. It specifies CASSLNPGTGDLGDTEAFF.

The rearrangement links TRBV5-1 to TRBJ2-7; maybe TRBD1 (7 bases). Trimming left V 4 bases short and J 0 bases short, with 11 bases between. This CDR3 region has 14 residues. Germline CDR1 is SGHRS and CDR2 is YFSETQ. CDR3 sequence: CASSPGGFSYEQYF. The CDR3 bases are TGCGCCAGCAGCCCAGGGGGGTTCTCCTACGAGCAGTACTTC.

The chain links TRBV7-8 to TRBJ1-2, with D tentatively TRBD1 (5 bases). Germline-derived CDR1 and CDR2 are SGHVS and FQNEAQ. There are 14 residues in the CDR3. V lost 5 bases and J lost 6, with 16 bases in between. CDR3 DNA: TGTGCCAGCAGCGAAGTTTTAGGGGCCGATGGCTACACCTTC. Translated, it gives CASSEVLGADGYTF.

V usage is TRBV30 and J usage is TRBJ1-3; 8 nucleotides align to TRBD1. Germline V gene data show CDR1 as GTSNPN and CDR2 as SVGIG (reference sequence). The CDR3 contains 16 residues. J gave up 3 bases and V 1 base, and 8 bases lay outside the gene matches. CDR3: CAWSGEDRVVGNTIYF. In nucleotides, the CDR3 is TGTGCCTGGAGTGGCGAGGACAGGGTAGTTGGAAACACCATATATTTT.

This clone was found once. The chain combines TRBV2 with TRBJ2-7; D gene uncertain. V was trimmed by 2 bases and J by 5 bases, leaving 4 bases between them. This CDR3 region has 11 residues. Germline V lookup: CDR1 SNHLY, CDR2 FYNNEI. Here the CDR3 reads CASSESHEQYF. CDR3 in DNA: TGTGCCAGCAGTGAAAGCCACGAGCAGTACTTC. The full variable domain, in which reference TRBV2 and TRBJ2-7 provide the parts outside the CDR3, is EPEVTQTPSHQVTQMGQEVILRCVPISNHLYFYWYRQILGQKVEFLVSFYNNEISEKSEIFDDQFSVERPDGSNFTLKIRSTKLEDSAMYFCASSESHEQYFGPGTRLTVT.